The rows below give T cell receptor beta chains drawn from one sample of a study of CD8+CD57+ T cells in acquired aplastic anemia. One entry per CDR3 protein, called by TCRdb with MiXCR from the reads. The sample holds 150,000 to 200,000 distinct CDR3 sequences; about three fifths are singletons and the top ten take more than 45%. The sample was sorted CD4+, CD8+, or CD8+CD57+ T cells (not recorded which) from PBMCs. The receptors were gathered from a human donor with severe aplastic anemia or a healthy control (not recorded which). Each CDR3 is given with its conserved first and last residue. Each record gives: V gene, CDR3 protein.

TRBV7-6	CASSLVSSGSTSSYNEQFF
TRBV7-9	CASRNDRRGPLYEQYF
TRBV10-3	CAISEAGALTEAFF
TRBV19	CASMDQGDYEQYF
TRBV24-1	CATSPTQGQYNEQFF
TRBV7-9	CASSLEGRLTGELFF
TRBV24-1	CATSDFPGNNEQFF
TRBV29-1	CSGRTGGTDTQYF
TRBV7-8	CASSPGGVEQYF
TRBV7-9	CASSPRADRGTHEQYF
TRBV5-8	CASRGEWGPSYEQYF
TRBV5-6	CASSLSLGDNEQFF
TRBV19	CASTRGPYGYTF
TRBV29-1	CSARPDRNPTEQYF
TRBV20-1	CSAGLAGTYNEQFF
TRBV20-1	CSVFRTGSNGYTF
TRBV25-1	CASNDPVNEQFF
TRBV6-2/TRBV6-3	CASSYPLNRPQHF
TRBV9	CASSLGAVYGYTF
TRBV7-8	CASSLPGLLRNEQFF
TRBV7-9	CASSPGWGPQETQYF
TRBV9	CASSQTGWGGEETQYF
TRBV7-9	CASSDVGVLIRGYEQYF
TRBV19	CASSRQGDYGYTF
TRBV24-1	CATSDPGDGNTIYF
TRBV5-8	CASIPLSGTGASPLHF
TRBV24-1	CATSYPAGGLFF
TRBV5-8	CASSSGTGSYEQYF
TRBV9	CASSVSRTYSPLHF
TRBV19	CASSIPGVGQPQHF
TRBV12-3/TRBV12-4	CASRVRAGNSPLHF
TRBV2	CASSMDRDGSYEQYF
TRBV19	CASSMGRTSYEQYF
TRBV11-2	CASSQTSGGNYEQYF
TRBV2	CASSETRVGAGDRGYTF
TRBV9	CASSVGLADFPDTQYF
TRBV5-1	CASSFSGTYEQYF
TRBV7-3	CASSTTGNNSPLHF